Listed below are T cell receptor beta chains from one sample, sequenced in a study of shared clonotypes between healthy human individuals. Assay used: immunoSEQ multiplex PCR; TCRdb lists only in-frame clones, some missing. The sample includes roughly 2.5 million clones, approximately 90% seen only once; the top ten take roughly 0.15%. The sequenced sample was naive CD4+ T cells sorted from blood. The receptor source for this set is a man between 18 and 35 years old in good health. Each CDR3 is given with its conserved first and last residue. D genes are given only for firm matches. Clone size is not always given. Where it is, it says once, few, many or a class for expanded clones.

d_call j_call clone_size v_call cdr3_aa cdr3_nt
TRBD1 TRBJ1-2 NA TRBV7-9 CASSFGTANYGYTF TGTGCCAGCAGCTTCGGGACAGCTAACTATGGCTACACCTTC
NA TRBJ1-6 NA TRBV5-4 CASSLPGNSPLHF TGTGCCAGCAGCTTGCCTGGAAATTCACCCCTCCACTTT
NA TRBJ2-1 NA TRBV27 CASSSLTGPLNEQFF TGTGCCAGCAGTTCCCTGACGGGACCACTAAATGAGCAGTTCTTC
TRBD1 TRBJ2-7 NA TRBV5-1 CASSPDDRAYEQYF TGCGCCAGCAGCCCGGATGACAGGGCCTACGAGCAGTACTTC
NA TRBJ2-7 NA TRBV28 CASSLRSPYEQYF TGTGCCAGCAGTTTAAGATCGCCTTACGAGCAGTACTTC
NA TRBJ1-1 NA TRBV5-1 CASSPGGNTEAFF TGCGCCAGTTCCCCCGGGGGGAACACTGAAGCTTTCTTT
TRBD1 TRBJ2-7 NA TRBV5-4 CASSRGQGATYEQYF TGTGCCAGCAGCCGGGGACAGGGGGCAACCTACGAGCAGTACTTC
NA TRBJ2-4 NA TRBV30 CAWSVQSTIQYF TGTGCCTGGAGTGTACAAAGCACCATTCAGTACTTC
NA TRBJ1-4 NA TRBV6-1 CASSGALGGEMFF TGTGCCAGCAGTGGTGCCCTCGGGGGCGAGATGTTTTTT
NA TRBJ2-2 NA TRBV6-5 CASSGLNTGELFF TGTGCCAGCAGCGGATTGAACACCGGGGAGCTGTTTTTT
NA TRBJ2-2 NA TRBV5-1 CASSLEGLTGELFF TGCGCCAGCAGCTTGGAGGGCCTAACCGGGGAGCTGTTTTTT
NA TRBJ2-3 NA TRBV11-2 CASSSMGQGMGTDTQYF TGTGCCAGCAGCTCCATGGGGCAGGGGATGGGGACAGATACGCAGTATTTT
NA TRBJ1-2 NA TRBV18 CASSPPADAGCYTF TGTGCCAGCTCACCACCGGCGGACGCGGGGTGCTACACCTTC
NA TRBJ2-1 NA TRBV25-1 CASSEVDRRANEQFF TGTGCCAGCAGTGAAGTAGATCGACGCGCCAATGAGCAGTTCTTC
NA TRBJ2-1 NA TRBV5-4 CASSPNPANEQFF TGTGCCAGCAGCCCAAACCCGGCCAATGAGCAGTTCTTC
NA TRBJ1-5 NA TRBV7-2 CASSLANQPQHF TGTGCCAGCAGCTTAGCGAATCAGCCCCAGCATTTT
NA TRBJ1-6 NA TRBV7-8 CASTYGSLGSSYNSPLHF TGTGCCAGCACCTACGGATCTCTCGGGAGCTCCTATAATTCACCCCTCCACTTT
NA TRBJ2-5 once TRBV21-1 CASSHHRVKYF TGTGCCAGCAGCCACCACAGGGTAAAGTACTTC
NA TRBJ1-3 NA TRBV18 CASSRWVGGNTIYF TGTGCCAGCTCACGCTGGGTTGGAGGAAACACCATATATTTT
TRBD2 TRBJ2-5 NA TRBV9 CASSGPGGLAQETQYF TGTGCCAGCAGCGGACCTGGGGGACTAGCCCAAGAGACCCAGTACTTC
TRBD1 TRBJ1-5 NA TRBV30 CAWSPSSGRGNQPQHF TGTGCCTGGAGTCCTTCCTCAGGCAGGGGGAATCAGCCCCAGCATTTT
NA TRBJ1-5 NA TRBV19 CASTLGGYSNQPQHF TGTGCCAGTACCCTAGGGGGGTACTCCAATCAGCCCCAGCATTTT
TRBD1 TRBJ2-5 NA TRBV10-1 CASSDGGTGVETQYF TGCGCCAGCAGTGACGGCGGGACAGGGGTAGAGACCCAGTACTTC
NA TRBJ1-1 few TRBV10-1 CASSQGNTEAFF TGCGCCAGCAGTCAAGGGAACACTGAAGCTTTCTTT
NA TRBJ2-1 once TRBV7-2 CASSSPGHKSYNEQFF TGTGCCAGCAGTTCACCGGGACATAAGTCCTACAATGAGCAGTTCTTC
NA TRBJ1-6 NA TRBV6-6 CASSRTDSPLHF TGTGCCAGCAGCAGGACAGATTCACCCCTCCACTTT
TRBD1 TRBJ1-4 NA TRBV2 CASSDRGAWEKLFF TGTGCCAGCAGTGACAGGGGGGCTTGGGAAAAACTGTTTTTT
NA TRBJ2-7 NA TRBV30 CAWSVQGSEIEQYF TGTGCCTGGAGTGTACAAGGTTCGGAGATCGAGCAGTACTTC
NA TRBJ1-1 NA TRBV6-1 CASSEAQGPKAFF TGTGCCAGCAGTGAAGCGCAGGGCCCCAAAGCTTTCTTT
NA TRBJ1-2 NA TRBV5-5 CASSFRMGDYGYTF TGTGCCAGCAGCTTTCGGATGGGGGATTATGGCTACACCTTC
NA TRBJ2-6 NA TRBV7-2 CASSPRAGANVLTF TGTGCCAGCAGCCCCCGGGCGGGGGCCAACGTCCTGACTTTC
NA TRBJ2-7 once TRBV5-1 CASSLSGGTYEQYF TGCGCCAGCAGCCTAAGTGGCGGGACCTACGAGCAGTACTTC
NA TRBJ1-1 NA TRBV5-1 CASSAGGWNTEAFF TGCGCCAGCAGCGCTGGGGGCTGGAACACTGAAGCTTTCTTT
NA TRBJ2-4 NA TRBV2 CASRSGFQNIQYF TGTGCCAGCAGGAGTGGCTTCCAAAACATTCAGTACTTC
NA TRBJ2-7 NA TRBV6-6 CASTKQGIPYEQYF TGTGCCAGCACCAAACAGGGAATTCCCTACGAGCAGTACTTC
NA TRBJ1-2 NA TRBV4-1 CASRPVGGVGYTF TGCGCCAGCAGGCCGGTCGGGGGTGTGGGCTACACCTTC
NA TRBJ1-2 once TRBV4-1 CASSPPRQNFTYGYTF TGCGCCAGCAGCCCGCCTAGACAGAACTTTACCTATGGCTACACCTTC
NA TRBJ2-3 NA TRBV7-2 CASSLRDTDTQYF TGTGCCAGCAGCTTAAGGGACACAGATACGCAGTATTTT
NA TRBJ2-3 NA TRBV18 CASSPTLTGLAGDTQYF TGTGCCAGCTCACCAACCTTGACAGGTCTGGCTGGAGATACGCAGTATTTT
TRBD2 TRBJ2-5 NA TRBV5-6 CASSLLLADQETQYF TGTGCCAGCAGCTTGTTACTAGCGGACCAAGAGACCCAGTACTTC
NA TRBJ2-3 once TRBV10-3 CAISDMDTQYF TGTGCCATCAGTGATATGGATACGCAGTATTTT
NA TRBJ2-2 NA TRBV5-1 CASSLEGPGELFF TGCGCCAGCAGCTTGGAAGGCCCCGGGGAGCTGTTTTTT
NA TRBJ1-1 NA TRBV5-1 CASSFEPTSGGTEAFF TGCGCCAGCAGCTTCGAACCCACCTCTGGGGGCACTGAAGCTTTCTTT
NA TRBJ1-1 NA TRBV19 CASSIGAEAFF TGTGCCAGTAGTATAGGGGCTGAAGCTTTCTTT
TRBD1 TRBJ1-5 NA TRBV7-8 CASSPILGQLNSNQPQHF TGTGCCAGCAGCCCAATATTGGGACAGCTCAATAGCAATCAGCCCCAGCATTTT
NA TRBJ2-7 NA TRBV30 CAWSRDISYEQYF TGTGCCTGGAGTCGGGACATCTCTTACGAGCAGTACTTC
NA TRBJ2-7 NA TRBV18 CASSPPPGMDEQYF TGTGCCAGCTCACCACCTCCAGGGATGGACGAGCAGTACTTC
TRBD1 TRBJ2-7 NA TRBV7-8 CASSLGGGQGAKEQYF TGTGCCAGCAGCTTAGGTGGGGGACAGGGGGCTAAAGAGCAGTACTTC
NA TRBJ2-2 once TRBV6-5 CASSYSTQGSAGELFF TGTGCCAGCAGTTACTCGACCCAGGGTAGTGCCGGGGAGCTGTTTTTT
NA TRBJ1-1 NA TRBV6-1 CASSVSIVSGAFF TGTGCCAGCAGTGTATCAATTGTTTCAGGAGCTTTCTTT
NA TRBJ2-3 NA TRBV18 CASSEGVTDTQYF TGTGCCAGCTCCGAGGGGGTCACAGATACGCAGTATTTT
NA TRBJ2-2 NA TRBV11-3 CASSRLDAGELFF TGTGCCAGCAGCAGACTAGATGCCGGGGAGCTGTTTTTT
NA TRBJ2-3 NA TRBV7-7 CASSLGGSGDTQYF TGTGCTAGCAGCTTAGGTGGCAGTGGAGATACGCAGTATTTT
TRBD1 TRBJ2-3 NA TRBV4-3 CASSPEDRGTDTQYF TGCGCCAGCAGCCCAGAGGACAGGGGCACAGATACGCAGTATTTT
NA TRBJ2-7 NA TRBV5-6 CASLNAYEQYF TGTGCCAGCTTGAACGCCTACGAGCAGTACTTC
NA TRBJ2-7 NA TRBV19 CASSFDRRGEQYF TGTGCCAGTAGTTTCGACAGGCGAGGCGAGCAGTACTTC
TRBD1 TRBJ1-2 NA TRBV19 CASSIGPDREAGYTF TGTGCCAGTAGTATAGGCCCGGACAGGGAGGCTGGCTACACCTTC
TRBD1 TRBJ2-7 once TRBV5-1 CASSSTGGNEQYF TGCGCCAGCAGCTCGACAGGGGGAAACGAGCAGTACTTC
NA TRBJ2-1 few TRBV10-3 CAISDVVEQFF TGTGCCATCAGTGACGTGGTTGAGCAGTTCTTC
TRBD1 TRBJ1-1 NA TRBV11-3 CASSDRGATEAFF TGTGCCAGCAGCGACAGGGGAGCCACTGAAGCTTTCTTT